Listed here are 18 T cell receptor beta chains from one sample, sequenced in a study of blood T cell repertoires in COVID-19. Clones were sequenced by immunoSEQ multiplex PCR, and TCRdb holds only the in-frame ones, with some missing. Of roughly 200,000 clones in the sample, more than 65% were seen once. Material for sequencing was peripheral blood. These receptors came from a man over 45 with active or convalescent COVID-19.

This clone was seen more than once but under ten times. The CDR3 is CASSLGAVPMNTEAFF. CDR3 DNA sequence: TGTGCCAGCAGCTTGGGGGCAGTACCAATGAACACTGAAGCTTTCTTT. The V and J genes are TRBV5-8 and TRBJ1-1; D unresolved. The V gene lost 0 bases and the J gene lost 0 bases, with 12 bases spanning the gap. CDR3 size: 16 residues. Germline V gene lookup returns CDR1 SGHTS and CDR2 YDEGEE.

V gene TRBV5-5 combines with J gene TRBJ2-5; D is unresolved. CDR1 SGHKS and CDR2 YYEKEE come from the germline V gene (reference sequence). The CDR3 runs 12 residues. With 1 base removed from V and 5 bases from J, the gap between germline ends came to 6 bases. CDR3: CASSLMRETQYF. The CDR3 region has the DNA TGTGCCAGCAGCTTGATGAGGGAGACCCAGTACTTC. The full variable domain, in which reference TRBV5-5 and TRBJ2-5 provide the parts outside the CDR3, is DAGVTQSPTHLIKTRGQQVTLRCSPISGHKSVSWYQQVLGQGPQFIFQYYEKEERGRGNFPDRFSARQFPNYSSELNVNALLLGDSALYLCASSLMRETQYFGPGTRLLVL.

The chain recombines TRBV6-2 or TRBV6-3 with TRBJ1-1; a weak D match, TRBD1 (6 bases). CDR1 and CDR2 from the germline V gene are MNHEY and SVGEGT. CDR3 length: 18 residues. V was clipped by 1 base and J by 0 bases, with 18 bases between them. CDR3 bases: TGTGCCAGCAGTTACTTCCCCGGGGCAGGGGAGATGAACACTGAAGCTTTCTTT. It is translated as CASSYFPGAGEMNTEAFF.

V usage is TRBV2 and J usage is TRBJ1-5; 8 bases agree with TRBD1. V was clipped by 6 bases and J by 2 bases; unmatched bases: 6. Germline assignment: CDR1 SNHLY and CDR2 FYNNEI. The CDR3 totals 15 residues. The CDR3 loop is CASSDRGLGNQPQHF. The DNA of the CDR3 is TGTGCCAGCAGCGACAGGGGCCTGGGCAATCAGCCCCAGCATTTT. Combining the CDR3 with reference TRBV2 and TRBJ1-5 gives the whole variable domain EPEVTQTPSHQVTQMGQEVILRCVPISNHLYFYWYRQILGQKVEFLVSFYNNEISEKSEIFDDQFSVERPDGSNFTLKIRSTKLEDSAMYFCASSDRGLGNQPQHFGDGTRLSIL.

This clone was observed a handful of times. This rearrangement joins TRBV6-5 to TRBJ2-7, with 9 bases aligning to TRBD1. The J segment lost 2 bases and the V segment lost 6 bases, leaving 2 bases of the junction unmatched. CDR3 size: 13 residues. Germline CDR1 is MNHEY and CDR2 is SVGAGI. CDR3 nucleotides: TGTGCCAGCAGGGGACAGGGCGCCTACGAGCAGTACTTC. Translated: CASRGQGAYEQYF.

The J gene is TRBJ2-7, the V gene TRBV3-1 (or the pseudogene TRBV3-2); weak D call: TRBD1 (5 bases). V was clipped by 4 bases and J by 3 bases, with 10 bases between them. Per the germline V gene, CDR1 is LGHDT and CDR2 is YNNKEL (reference sequence). The CDR3 sequence is 13 residues long. The CDR3 loop is CASSPRAGYEQYF. The CDR3 DNA follows: TGTGCCAGCAGCCCCAGGGCCGGCTACGAGCAGTACTTC.

The chain uses TRBV15 and TRBJ1-5; TRBD1 matches 12 bases. Germline V CDR1 and CDR2: LNHNV, YYDKDF (reference sequence). The trim removed 7 bases at V and 1 base at J, leaving 11 bases unmatched. There are 18 residues in the CDR3. The CDR3 loop reads CATTSGQGALGSNQPQHF. CDR3 coding DNA: TGTGCCACCACCTCGGGACAGGGGGCTTTAGGGAGCAATCAGCCCCAGCATTTT.

The chain is built from TRBV11-2 and TRBJ1-1; no clear D. The CDR3 is 12 amino acids. The V and J ends lost 6 bases and 7 bases respectively, with 12 bases between them. The germline V gene encodes CDR1 SGHAT and CDR2 FQNNGV. For the CDR3, the DNA is TGTGCCAGCAGTCCCGTTTTCGGTGAAGCTTTCTTT. Translation: CASSPVFGEAFF.

This clone occurred a few times. The chain carries TRBV20-1 and TRBJ2-7; D remains ambiguous. V dropped 3 bases and J dropped 2 bases, with 11 bases sitting between them. There are 13 residues in the CDR3. Germline CDR1 DFQATT, CDR2 SNEGSKA (reference sequence). The CDR3 reads CSASYGIPYEQYF. In DNA form, the CDR3 reads TGCAGTGCTAGTTACGGTATCCCCTACGAGCAGTACTTC.

This clone showed up just once. This chain connects TRBV29-1 to TRBJ2-7; TRBD2 matches at 7 bases. Trimming removed 5 bases from V and 0 bases from J; junction bases left unmatched: 4. In germline, CDR1 is SQVTM, CDR2 ANQGSEA. The CDR3 is made up of 13 amino acids. The CDR3 nucleotides are TGCAGCGTTCGCGCTAGCGGCTCCTACGAGCAGTACTTC. It yields the protein CSVRASGSYEQYF.

This clone came up once. V and J are TRBV9 and TRBJ1-1; D perhaps matches TRBD1 (5 bases). CDR3 size: 15 residues. CDR1 SGDLS and CDR2 YYNGEE come from the germline V gene. Trimming removed 0 bases from V and 2 bases from J, with 11 bases in between. The CDR3 DNA is TGTGCCAGCAGCGTAGCTGTAGGGGCCAACACTGAAGCTTTCTTT. Amino acid sequence: CASSVAVGANTEAFF.

The sample holds a few counts of this clone. This chain connects TRBV7-9 to TRBJ2-7; 7 nucleotides line up with TRBD1. CDR3 size: 13 residues. Trimming removed 7 bases from V and 0 bases from J; junction bases left unmatched: 3. Germline CDR1 is SEHNR and CDR2 is FQNEAQ (reference sequence). CDR3 sequence reads: CASTQGDSYEQYF. In DNA, the CDR3 is TGTGCCAGCACCCAGGGGGACTCCTACGAGCAGTACTTC.

The V and J genes are TRBV6-5 and TRBJ1-1; D uncertain. This CDR3 has 11 amino acids. The V gene lost 10 bases and the J gene lost 4 bases, with 10 bases spanning the gap. CDR1 MNHEY and CDR2 SVGAGI come from the germline V gene. CDR3 coding DNA: TGTGCCATCTGGGAGGGCACTGAAGCTTTCTTT. Translating gives CAIWEGTEAFF.

This rearrangement joins TRBV18 to TRBJ2-1; D possibly corresponds to TRBD1 (6 bases). This CDR3 is built from 15 residues. Deletions cut 4 bases from V and 6 bases from J, with 16 bases between. Germline lookup yields CDR1 KGHSH and CDR2 LQKENI. Here the CDR3 reads CASSQSYDRSNEQFF. The CDR3 DNA is TGTGCCAGCTCACAATCCTACGACAGGTCCAATGAGCAGTTCTTC. The full variable domain, its missing parts supplied by reference TRBV18 and TRBJ2-1, is NAGVMQNPRHLVRRRGQEARLRCSPMKGHSHVYWYRQLPEEGLKFMVYLQKENIIDESGMPKERFSAEFPKEGPSILRIQQVVRGDSAAYFCASSQSYDRSNEQFFGPGTRLTVL.

CDR3 DNA sequence: TGTGCCAGCCTCGCCCCCCAGGGAACTGAAGCTTTCTTT. Residues: CASLAPQGTEAFF. This chain links TRBV28 with TRBJ1-1, with D possibly being TRBD1 (5 bases). V was clipped by 8 bases and J by 5 bases, with 15 bases between them. Germline CDR1 reads MDHEN; CDR2 reads SYDVKM. This CDR3 has 13 residues.

This chain uses TRBV28 with TRBJ2-1; no clear D. CDR1 MDHEN and CDR2 SYDVKM come from the germline V gene. The CDR3 is 13 residues long. The V gene lost 2 bases and the J gene lost 6 bases, with 8 bases spanning the gap. This CDR3 reads CASSLTALNEQFF. The CDR3 DNA follows: TGTGCCAGCAGTTTAACTGCCCTCAATGAGCAGTTCTTC.

A remark on this clone: Given a much more abundant clone one base away, this may be a read error. The V gene is TRBV7-6, the J gene TRBJ2-7; 10 bases align to TRBD1. This CDR3 has 13 amino acids. Germline V lookup: CDR1 SGHVS, CDR2 FNYEAQ. The V gene end was trimmed by 5 bases and the J gene end by 5 bases; junction bases not matched to a gene: 3. The CDR3: CASSRQGAHEQYF. CDR3 DNA sequence: TGTGCCAGCAGCCGACAGGGGGCCCACGAGCAGTACTTC. Full variable domain (rest looked up from reference TRBV7-6 and TRBJ2-7): GAGVSQSPRYKVTKRGQDVALRCDPISGHVSLYWYRQALGQGPEFLTYFNYEAQQDKSGLPNDRFSAERPEGSISTLTIQRTEQRDSAMYRCASSRQGAHEQYFGPGTRLTVT.

For this clone: Distinct nucleotide sequences in the sample also encode this CDR3. The rearrangement links TRBV18 to TRBJ1-4; possibly TRBD1 for D (5 bases). There are 16 residues in the CDR3. V lost 2 bases, J lost 0 bases, and 10 bases lay in between. From germline, CDR1 is KGHSH and CDR2 LQKENI. The CDR3 nucleotides are TGTGCCAGCTCACCAAGGCAGGGCGCAACTAATGAAAAACTGTTTTTT. Residues: CASSPRQGATNEKLFF.